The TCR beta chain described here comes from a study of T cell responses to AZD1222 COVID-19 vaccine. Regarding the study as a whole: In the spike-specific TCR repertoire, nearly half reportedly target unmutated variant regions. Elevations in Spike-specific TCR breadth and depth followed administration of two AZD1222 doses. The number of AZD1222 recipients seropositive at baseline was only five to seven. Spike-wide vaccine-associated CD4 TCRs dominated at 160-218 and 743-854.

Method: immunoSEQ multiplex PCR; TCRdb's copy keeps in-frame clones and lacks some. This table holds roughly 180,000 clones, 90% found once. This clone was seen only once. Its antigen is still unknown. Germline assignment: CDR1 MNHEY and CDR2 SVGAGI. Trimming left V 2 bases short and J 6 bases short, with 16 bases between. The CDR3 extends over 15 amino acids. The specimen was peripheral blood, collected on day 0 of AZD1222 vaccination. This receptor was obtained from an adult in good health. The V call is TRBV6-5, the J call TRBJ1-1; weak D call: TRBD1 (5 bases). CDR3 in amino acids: CASSYRRVSGAEAFF. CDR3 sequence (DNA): TGTGCCAGCAGTTACCGTCGGGTCTCGGGGGCTGAAGCTTTCTTT.